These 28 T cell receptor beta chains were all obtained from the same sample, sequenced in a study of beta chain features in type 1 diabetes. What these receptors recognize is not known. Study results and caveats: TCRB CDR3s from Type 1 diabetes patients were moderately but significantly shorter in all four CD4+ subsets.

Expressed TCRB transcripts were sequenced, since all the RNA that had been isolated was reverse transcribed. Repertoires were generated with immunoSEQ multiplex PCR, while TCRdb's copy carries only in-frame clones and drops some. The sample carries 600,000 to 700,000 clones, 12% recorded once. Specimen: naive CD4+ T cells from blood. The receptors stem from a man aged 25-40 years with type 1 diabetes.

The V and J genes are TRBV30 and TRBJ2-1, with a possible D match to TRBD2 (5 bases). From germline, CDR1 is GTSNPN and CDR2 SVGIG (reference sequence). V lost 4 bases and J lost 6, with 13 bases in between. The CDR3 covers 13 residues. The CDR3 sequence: CAWNSEDSNEQFF. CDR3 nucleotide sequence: TGTGCCTGGAATAGCGAAGACTCCAATGAGCAGTTCTTC.

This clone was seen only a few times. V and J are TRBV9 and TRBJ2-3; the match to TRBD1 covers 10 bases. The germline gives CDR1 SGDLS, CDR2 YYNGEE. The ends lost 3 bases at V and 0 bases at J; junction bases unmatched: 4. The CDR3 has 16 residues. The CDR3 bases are TGTGCCAGCAGCGAGGGGACAGGGGCCAGCACAGATACGCAGTATTTT. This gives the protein CASSEGTGASTDTQYF.

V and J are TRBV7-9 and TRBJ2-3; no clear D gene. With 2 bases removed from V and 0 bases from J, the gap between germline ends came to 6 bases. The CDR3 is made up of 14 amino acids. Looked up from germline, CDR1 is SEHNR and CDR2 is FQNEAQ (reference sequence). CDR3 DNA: TGTGCCAGCAGCTTACAGATAAGCACAGATACGCAGTATTTT. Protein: CASSLQISTDTQYF.

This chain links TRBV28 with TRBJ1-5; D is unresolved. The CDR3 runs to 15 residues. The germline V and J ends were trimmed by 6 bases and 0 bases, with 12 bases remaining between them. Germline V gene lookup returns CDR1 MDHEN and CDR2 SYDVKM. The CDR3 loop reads CASSPPQYSNQPQHF. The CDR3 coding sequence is TGTGCCAGCAGCCCCCCACAGTATAGCAATCAGCCCCAGCATTTT.

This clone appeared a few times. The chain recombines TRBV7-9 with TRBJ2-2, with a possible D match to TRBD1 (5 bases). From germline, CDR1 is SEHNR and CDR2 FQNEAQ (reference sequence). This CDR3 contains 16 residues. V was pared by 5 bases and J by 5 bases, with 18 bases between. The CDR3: CASSRSWGRGTGELFF. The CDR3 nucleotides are TGTGCCAGCAGCCGGAGCTGGGGAAGGGGAACCGGGGAGCTGTTTTTT. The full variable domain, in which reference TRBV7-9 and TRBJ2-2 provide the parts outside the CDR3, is DTGVSQNPRHKITKRGQNVTFRCDPISEHNRLYWYRQTLGQGPEFLTYFQNEAQLEKSRLLSDRFSAERPKGSFSTLEIQRTEQGDSAMYLCASSRSWGRGTGELFFGEGSRLTVL.

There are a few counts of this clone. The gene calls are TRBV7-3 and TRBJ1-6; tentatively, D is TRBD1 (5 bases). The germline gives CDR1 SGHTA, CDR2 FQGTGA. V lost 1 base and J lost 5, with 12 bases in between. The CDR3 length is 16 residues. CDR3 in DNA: TGTGCCAGCAGCTTAAATTCAGGGCTCGATAATTCACCCCTCCACTTT. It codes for CASSLNSGLDNSPLHF.

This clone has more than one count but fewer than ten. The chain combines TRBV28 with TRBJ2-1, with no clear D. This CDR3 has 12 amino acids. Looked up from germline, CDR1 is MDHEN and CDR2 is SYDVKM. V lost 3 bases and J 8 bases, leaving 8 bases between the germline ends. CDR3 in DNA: TGTGCCAGCAGTTTTAACGGCGATGAGCAGTTCTTC. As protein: CASSFNGDEQFF. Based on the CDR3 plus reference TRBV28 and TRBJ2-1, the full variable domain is DVKVTQSSRYLVKRTGEKVFLECVQDMDHENMFWYRQDPGLGLRLIYFSYDVKMKEKGDIPEGYSVSREKKERFSLILESASTNQTSMYLCASSFNGDEQFFGPGTRLTVL.

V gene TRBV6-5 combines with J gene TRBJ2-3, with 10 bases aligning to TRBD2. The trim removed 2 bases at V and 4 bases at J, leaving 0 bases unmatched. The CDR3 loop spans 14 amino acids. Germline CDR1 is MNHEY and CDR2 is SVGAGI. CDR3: CASSYGLAADTQYF. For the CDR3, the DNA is TGTGCCAGCAGTTACGGACTAGCGGCAGATACGCAGTATTTT.

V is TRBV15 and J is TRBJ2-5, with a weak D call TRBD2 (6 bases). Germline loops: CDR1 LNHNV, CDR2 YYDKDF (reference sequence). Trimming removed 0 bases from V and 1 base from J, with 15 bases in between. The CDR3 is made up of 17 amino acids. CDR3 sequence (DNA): TGTGCCACCAGCAGAGATATAAGACTAGGGGTCCAAGAGACCCAGTACTTC. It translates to CATSRDIRLGVQETQYF.

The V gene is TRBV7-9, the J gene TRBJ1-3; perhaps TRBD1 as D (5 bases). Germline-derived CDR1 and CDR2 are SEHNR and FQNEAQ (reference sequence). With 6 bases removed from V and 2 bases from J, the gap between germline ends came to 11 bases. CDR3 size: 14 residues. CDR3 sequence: CASRQGPTGNTIYF. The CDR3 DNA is TGTGCCAGCAGGCAGGGCCCTACTGGAAACACCATATATTTT.

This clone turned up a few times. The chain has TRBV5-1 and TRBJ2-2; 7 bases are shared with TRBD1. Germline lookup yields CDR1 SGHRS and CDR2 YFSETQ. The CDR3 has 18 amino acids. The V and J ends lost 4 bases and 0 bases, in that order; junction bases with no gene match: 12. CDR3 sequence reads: CASSLTGNYPPNTGELFF. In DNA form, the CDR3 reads TGCGCCAGCAGCCTGACAGGGAACTATCCCCCGAACACCGGGGAGCTGTTTTTT. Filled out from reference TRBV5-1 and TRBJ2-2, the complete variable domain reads KAGVTQTPRYLIKTRGQQVTLSCSPISGHRSVSWYQQTPGQGLQFLFEYFSETQRNKGNFPGRFSGRQFSNSRSEMNVSTLELGDSALYLCASSLTGNYPPNTGELFFGEGSRLTVL.

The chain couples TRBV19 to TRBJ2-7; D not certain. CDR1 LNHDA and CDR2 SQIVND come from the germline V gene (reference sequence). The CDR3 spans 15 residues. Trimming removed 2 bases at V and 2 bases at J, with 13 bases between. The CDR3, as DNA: TGTGCCAGTAGTATAAGTGGGGAATCAGCCTACGAGCAGTACTTC. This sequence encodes CASSISGESAYEQYF.

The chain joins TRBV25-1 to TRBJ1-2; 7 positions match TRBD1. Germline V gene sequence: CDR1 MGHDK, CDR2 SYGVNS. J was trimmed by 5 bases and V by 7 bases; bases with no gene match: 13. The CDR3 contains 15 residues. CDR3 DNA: TGTGCCAGCACCCCCGGGACAGACCCCATATATGGCTACACCTTC. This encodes CASTPGTDPIYGYTF.

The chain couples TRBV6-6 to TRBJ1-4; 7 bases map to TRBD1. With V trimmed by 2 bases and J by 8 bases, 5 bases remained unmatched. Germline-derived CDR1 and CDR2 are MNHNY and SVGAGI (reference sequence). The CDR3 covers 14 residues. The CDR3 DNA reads TGTGCCAGCAGTTACGGGCAGGGGGTAGAAAAACTGTTTTTT. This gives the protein CASSYGQGVEKLFF.

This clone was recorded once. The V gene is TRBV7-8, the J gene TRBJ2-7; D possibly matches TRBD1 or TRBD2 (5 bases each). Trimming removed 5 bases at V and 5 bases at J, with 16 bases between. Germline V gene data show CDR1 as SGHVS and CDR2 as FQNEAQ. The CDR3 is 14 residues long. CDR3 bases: TGTGCCAGCAGCCTCGACCAACGGGGCCACGAGCAGTACTTC. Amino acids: CASSLDQRGHEQYF.

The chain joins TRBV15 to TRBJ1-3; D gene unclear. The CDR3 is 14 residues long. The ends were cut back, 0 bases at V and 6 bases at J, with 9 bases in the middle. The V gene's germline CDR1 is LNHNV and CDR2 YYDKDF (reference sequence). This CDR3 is CATSRDPDQNTIYF. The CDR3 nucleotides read TGTGCCACCAGCAGAGACCCGGATCAAAACACCATATATTTT.

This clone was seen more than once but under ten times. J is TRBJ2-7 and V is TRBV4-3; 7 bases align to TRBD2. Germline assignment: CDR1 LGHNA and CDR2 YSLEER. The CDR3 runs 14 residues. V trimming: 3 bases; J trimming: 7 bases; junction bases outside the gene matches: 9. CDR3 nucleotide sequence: TGCGCCAGCAGCCAGGGGGAGGGACGAGCGGAGCAGTACTTC. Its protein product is CASSQGEGRAEQYF.

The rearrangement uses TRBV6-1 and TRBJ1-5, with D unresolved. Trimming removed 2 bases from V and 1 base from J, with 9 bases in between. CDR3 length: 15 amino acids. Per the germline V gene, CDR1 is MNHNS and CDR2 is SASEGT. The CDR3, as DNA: TGTGCCAGCAGTGAACCCCCAGGCAGCAATCAGCCCCAGCATTTT. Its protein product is CASSEPPGSNQPQHF.

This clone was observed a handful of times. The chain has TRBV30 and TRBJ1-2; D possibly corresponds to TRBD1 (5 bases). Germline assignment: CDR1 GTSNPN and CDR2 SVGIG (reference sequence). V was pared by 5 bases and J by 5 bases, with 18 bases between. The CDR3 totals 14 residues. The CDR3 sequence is CAWSHTRTLYGYTF. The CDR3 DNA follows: TGTGCCTGGTCCCATACCCGGACACTTTATGGCTACACCTTC.

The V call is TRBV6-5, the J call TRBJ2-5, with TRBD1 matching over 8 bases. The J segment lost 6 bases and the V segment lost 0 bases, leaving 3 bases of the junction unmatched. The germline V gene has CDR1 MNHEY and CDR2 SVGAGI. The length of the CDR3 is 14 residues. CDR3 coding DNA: TGTGCCAGCAGTTACTCTGGACAGGGAAAGACCCAGTACTTC. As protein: CASSYSGQGKTQYF.

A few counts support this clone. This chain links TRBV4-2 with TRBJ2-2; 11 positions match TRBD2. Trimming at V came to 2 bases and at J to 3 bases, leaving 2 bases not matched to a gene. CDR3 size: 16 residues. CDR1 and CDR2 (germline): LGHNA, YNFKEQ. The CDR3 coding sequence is TGTGCCAGCAGCCAACAACTAGCGGGGGACACCGGGGAGCTGTTTTTT. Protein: CASSQQLAGDTGELFF.

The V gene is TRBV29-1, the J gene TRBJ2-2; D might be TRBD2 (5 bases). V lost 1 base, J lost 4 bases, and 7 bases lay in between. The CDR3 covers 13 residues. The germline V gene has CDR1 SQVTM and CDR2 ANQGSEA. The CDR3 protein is CSVEGGFTGELFF. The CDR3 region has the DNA TGCAGCGTTGAAGGCGGGTTCACCGGGGAGCTGTTTTTT.

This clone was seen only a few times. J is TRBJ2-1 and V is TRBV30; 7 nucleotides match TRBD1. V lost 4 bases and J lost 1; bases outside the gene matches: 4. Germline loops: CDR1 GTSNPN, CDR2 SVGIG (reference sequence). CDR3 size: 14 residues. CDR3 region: CAWNPGQSYNEQFF. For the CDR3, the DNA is TGTGCCTGGAACCCGGGACAGTCCTACAATGAGCAGTTCTTC. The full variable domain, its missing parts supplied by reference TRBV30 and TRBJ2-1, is SQTIHQWPATLVQPVGSPLSLECTVEGTSNPNLYWYRQAAGRGLQLLFYSVGIGQISSEVPQNLSASRPQDRQFILSSKKLLLSDSGFYLCAWNPGQSYNEQFFGPGTRLTVL.

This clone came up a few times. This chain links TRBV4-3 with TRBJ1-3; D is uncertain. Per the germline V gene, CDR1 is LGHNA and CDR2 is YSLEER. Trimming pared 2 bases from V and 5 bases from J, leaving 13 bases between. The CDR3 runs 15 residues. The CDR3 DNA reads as TGCGCCAGCAGCCAAATTAGTAGCAGTAGAAACACCATATATTTT. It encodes CASSQISSSRNTIYF.

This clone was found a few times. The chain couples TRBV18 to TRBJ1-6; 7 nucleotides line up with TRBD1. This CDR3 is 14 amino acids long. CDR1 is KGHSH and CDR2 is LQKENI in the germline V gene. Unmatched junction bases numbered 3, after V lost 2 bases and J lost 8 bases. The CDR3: CASSPTGEDSPLHF. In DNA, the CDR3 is TGTGCCAGCTCACCAACAGGGGAGGATTCACCCCTCCACTTT.

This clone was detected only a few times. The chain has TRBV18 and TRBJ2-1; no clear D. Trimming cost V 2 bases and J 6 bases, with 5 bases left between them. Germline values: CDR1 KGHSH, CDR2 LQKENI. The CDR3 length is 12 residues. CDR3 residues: CASSPVVNEQFF. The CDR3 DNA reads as TGTGCCAGCTCACCAGTGGTCAATGAGCAGTTCTTC.

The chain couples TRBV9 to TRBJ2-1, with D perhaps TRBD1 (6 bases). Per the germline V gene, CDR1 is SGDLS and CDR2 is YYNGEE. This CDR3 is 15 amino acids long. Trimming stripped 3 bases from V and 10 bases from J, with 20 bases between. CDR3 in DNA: TGTGCCAGCAGCGACCCGACCAGGGGTAGAAGAGAGCAGTTCTTC. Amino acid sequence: CASSDPTRGRREQFF. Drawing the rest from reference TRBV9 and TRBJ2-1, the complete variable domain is DSGVTQTPKHLITATGQRVTLRCSPRSGDLSVYWYQQSLDQGLQFLIQYYNGEERAKGNILERFSAQQFPDLHSELNLSSLELGDSALYFCASSDPTRGRREQFFGPGTRLTVL.

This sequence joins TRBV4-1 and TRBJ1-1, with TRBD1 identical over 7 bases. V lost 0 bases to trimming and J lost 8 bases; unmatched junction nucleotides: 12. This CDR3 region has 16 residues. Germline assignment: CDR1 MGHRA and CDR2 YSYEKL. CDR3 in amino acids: CASSQDKRQGKFEAFF. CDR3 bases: TGCGCCAGCAGCCAAGATAAGAGACAGGGAAAGTTCGAAGCTTTCTTT.